This record looks at one TCR beta chain sequence and its context. Its antigen is currently unknown. CDR3 length: 15 amino acids. Germline CDR1 and CDR2: MNHGY and SAAAGT. J lost 8 bases, V lost 6 bases, and 7 bases had no gene match. The sample belongs to a study of sequential checkpoint blockade in melanoma. At the level of the study: Maintenance nivolumab came after either treatment sequence. Roughly 20 patients had tumor biopsies before treatment and at week 13. Whole-study findings and limits: PD-L1 staining and CD8+ counts, not mutational load, tracked tumor T-cell clonality. Rising tumor T-cell fraction and clonality meant about 30 times likelier benefit.

The treatment: randomized to nivolumab then ipilimumab (arm A) or the reverse (arm B). TCRdb's copy holds only in-frame clones and misses some; the assay was immunoSEQ multiplex PCR. This sample has thousands of clones, with approximately 19% found just once. The TCR was taken from a human donor with melanoma. J is TRBJ1-6 and V is TRBV6-8; TRBD1 agrees at 10 bases. The source material was tumor tissue (inferred from file names), sampled from a patient given nivolumab and ipilimumab in sequence. CDR3: CASRRDRGRDSPLHF. The CDR3 DNA sequence: TGTGCCAGCAGAAGGGACAGGGGACGGGATTCACCCCTCCACTTT.